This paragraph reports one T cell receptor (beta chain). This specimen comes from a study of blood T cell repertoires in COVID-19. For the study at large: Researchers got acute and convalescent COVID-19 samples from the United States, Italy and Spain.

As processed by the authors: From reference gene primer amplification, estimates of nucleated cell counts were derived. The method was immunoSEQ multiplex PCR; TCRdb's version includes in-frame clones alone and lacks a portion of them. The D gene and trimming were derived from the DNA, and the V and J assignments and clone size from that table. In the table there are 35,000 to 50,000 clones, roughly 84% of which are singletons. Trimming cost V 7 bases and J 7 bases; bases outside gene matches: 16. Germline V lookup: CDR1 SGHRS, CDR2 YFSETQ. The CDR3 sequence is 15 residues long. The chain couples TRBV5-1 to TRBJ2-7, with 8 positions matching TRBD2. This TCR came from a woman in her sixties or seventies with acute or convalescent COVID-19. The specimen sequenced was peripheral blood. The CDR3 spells CASGSEERELWEQYF. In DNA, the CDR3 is TGCGCCAGCGGATCCGAGGAGCGGGAGCTCTGGGAGCAGTACTTC. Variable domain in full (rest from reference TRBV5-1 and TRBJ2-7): KAGVTQTPRYLIKTRGQQVTLSCSPISGHRSVSWYQQTPGQGLQFLFEYFSETQRNKGNFPGRFSGRQFSNSRSEMNVSTLELGDSALYLCASGSEERELWEQYFGPGTRLTVT.